The T cell receptor beta chain described here comes from a study of sequential checkpoint blockade in melanoma. Study results and caveats: In arm A, pretreatment tumor clonality was associated with response.

A remark on this clone: No antigen is known for it.

Germline CDR1 reads SNHLY; CDR2 reads FYNNEI. This CDR3 is built from 17 residues. The V segment lost 1 base and the J segment 9 bases; nucleotides outside the gene matches: 12. The repertoire was sequenced with immunoSEQ multiplex PCR; TCRdb's copy has only in-frame clones and lacks some. The table shows 13,000 or so clones, with roughly 21% occurring only once. As to treatment: randomized to nivolumab then ipilimumab (arm A) or the reverse (arm B). The V call is TRBV2, the J call TRBJ2-1; 10 positions match TRBD2. The sequence was obtained from a human donor with melanoma. This specimen was tumor tissue (inferred from file names), taken from a patient given nivolumab and ipilimumab in sequence. The CDR3 sequence: CASSEVPSGSWVSEQFF. Written as DNA, the CDR3 is TGTGCCAGCAGTGAAGTCCCTAGCGGGAGTTGGGTGAGTGAGCAGTTCTTC.